This paragraph covers one T cell receptor beta chain sequence. This entry belongs to a study of cytomegalovirus exposure and HLA in healthy donors. Vbeta (60) and Jbeta (13) primers were used in the PCR. TCRdb's table, derived via immunoSEQ multiplex PCR, lists solely in-frame clones and lacks some. Of some 100,000 clones detected, around 68% appear once; the ten largest clones hold under 14%. This CDR3 is built from 16 residues. The J segment lost 0 bases and the V segment lost 4 bases, leaving 5 bases of the junction unmatched. CDR1 MDHEN and CDR2 SYDVKM come from the germline V gene. The sequence was obtained from a woman aged 45-59 years in good health and CMV-seropositive. Sequenced sample: PBMCs. This sequence joins TRBV28 and TRBJ2-1; 8 nucleotides agree with TRBD2. CDR3 sequence (DNA): TGTGCCAGCAGTTCCTTAGCGGGAAGCTCCTACAATGAGCAGTTCTTC. Translating it yields CASSSLAGSSYNEQFF.